The 27 T cell receptor beta chains in this list originate from one sample, sequenced in a study of vaccination and CD4 T cells after COVID-19. Scientists ran DNA taken from cultured CD4+ T cells through the Oncomine TCR Beta short-read assay for sequencing. TCRdb re-called the PCR reads with MiXCR, one entry per CDR3 protein. Found here are fewer than 25,000 distinct CDR3 sequences, about 29% of them singletons; the top ten hold roughly 3.2%. The antigens for these receptors are not known. The sample's time point: late sampling 161 to 241 days after vaccination in a few convalescent patients. Sample treatment: roughly ten-day PBMC culture with coronavirus spike peptide pools or control peptides (ViraFEST assay). The sample consisted of CD4+ T cells from blood, cultured in vitro, taken about 7 months after SARS-CoV-2 vaccination. The receptors come from a human donor who had recovered from COVID-19.

To note about this clonotype: A read error may be the cause here, since a much bigger clone is one base away. The chain employs TRBV12-3 or TRBV12-4 and TRBJ1-1; D unclear. Trimming cost V 10 bases and J 11 bases, with 23 bases left between them. CDR3 length: 13 residues. The CDR3 coding sequence is TGTGCCAACAGCTTCCTACAAGGAGGGAGGGCTTTCTTT. Amino acids: CANSFLQGGRAFF.

This clonotype was recorded a few times. The chain links TRBV6-4 to TRBJ1-5, with D perhaps matching TRBD1 (5 bases). Germline V gene sequence: CDR1 MRHNA, CDR2 SNTAGT. This CDR3 contains 14 residues. The V gene lost 2 bases and the J gene lost 5 bases, with 10 bases spanning the gap. CDR3 DNA sequence: TGTGCCAGCAGTGACAGGGGTAGACATCAGCCCCAGCATTTT. Translating gives CASSDRGRHQPQHF.

The chain carries TRBV29-1 and TRBJ2-7, with D unresolved. CDR3 size: 13 residues. Trimming took 6 bases from V and 3 from J, leaving 15 bases between them. Germline CDR1 and CDR2: SQVTM and ANQGSEA. CDR3 sequence reads: CSVRLDLLYEQYF. In DNA, the CDR3 is TGCAGCGTCCGACTTGACCTTCTCTACGAGCAGTACTTC.

This clonotype was seen more than once but under ten times. This chain uses TRBV19 with TRBJ1-5; TRBD1 agrees at 7 bases. Germline CDR1 reads LNHDA; CDR2 reads SQIVND (reference sequence). After removal of 6 bases from V and 5 bases from J, the junction contained 16 bases not matched to a gene. The CDR3 consists of 17 residues. The CDR3, as DNA: TGTGCCAGTAGATCCCGTCAGGGGGATAAAGGCGATCAGCCCCAGCATTTT. This encodes CASRSRQGDKGDQPQHF. Filled out from reference TRBV19 and TRBJ1-5, the complete variable domain reads DGGITQSPKYLFRKEGQNVTLSCEQNLNHDAMYWYRQDPGQGLRLIYYSQIVNDFQKGDIAEGYSVSREKKESFPLTVTSAQKNPTAFYLCASRSRQGDKGDQPQHFGDGTRLSIL.

In this sample, this clonotype is medium-sized. The chain employs TRBV20-1 and TRBJ1-2; D gene unclear. V was trimmed by 6 bases and J by 3 bases, leaving 11 bases between them. Germline V CDR1 and CDR2: DFQATT, SNEGSKA (reference sequence). CDR3 length: 12 amino acids. Written as DNA, the CDR3 is TGCAGTGCCTCAGCTAGTGACTATGGCTACACCTTC. It codes for CSASASDYGYTF.

This clonotype was detected only a few times. This chain connects TRBV7-6 to TRBJ2-5; 8 bases agree with TRBD1. With V trimmed by 6 bases and J by 5 bases, 11 bases remained unmatched. This CDR3 is built from 15 residues. The germline gives CDR1 SGHVS, CDR2 FNYEAQ. Here the CDR3 DNA reads TGTGCCAGCAGTTCCGACAGGGGAGTAGTGGAGACCCAGTACTTC. Encoded protein: CASSSDRGVVETQYF.

The chain couples TRBV19 to TRBJ2-7; no clear D. The CDR3 consists of 15 residues. Germline values: CDR1 LNHDA, CDR2 SQIVND (reference sequence). The V and J ends lost 3 bases and 0 bases respectively, with 12 bases between them. The CDR3 DNA reads TGTGCCAGTAGTATGAGTGGATTGAGCTCCTACGAGCAGTACTTC. It translates to CASSMSGLSSYEQYF.

This clonotype was seen only a few times. The chain carries TRBV20-1 and TRBJ2-7; 10 bases line up with TRBD2. J lost 3 bases, V lost 3 bases, and 5 bases had no gene match. Looked up from germline, CDR1 is DFQATT and CDR2 is SNEGSKA (reference sequence). This CDR3 contains 14 residues. CDR3 in DNA: TGCAGTGCTAGTCGGACTAGCGGTGGCTACGAGCAGTACTTC. Protein sequence: CSASRTSGGYEQYF.

On this clonotype: The junction differs from germline at one of its ends, possibly a read error. In DNA, the CDR3 is TGCGCCAGCAGTGGTGGGACTAGCGGTAGGGTCTTC. Protein product: CASSGGTSGRVF. The V and J genes are TRBV10-1 and TRBJ2-1; TRBD2 matches at 11 bases. CDR1 is WNHNN, CDR2 SYGVQD, per germline (reference sequence). The CDR3 consists of 12 residues.

This chain joins TRBV6-4 and TRBJ2-5; the D gene is possibly TRBD2 (6 bases). CDR1 MRHNA and CDR2 SNTAGT come from the germline V gene. The CDR3 runs to 14 residues. CDR3 protein: CKTRGRRTFETQYF. The CDR3 DNA follows: TGTAAGACACGGGGGAGGAGGACCTTTGAGACCCAGTACTTC.

The V gene is TRBV7-2, the J gene TRBJ2-1; possible D gene TRBD1, 6 bases. Germline V gene data show CDR1 as SGHTA and CDR2 as FQGNSA. The CDR3 runs to 16 residues. Trimming cost V 5 bases and J 6 bases, with 20 bases left between them. The CDR3 region has the DNA TGTGCCAGCAGCCGACGAAGGGGACAAGGGGGCAATGAGCAGTTCTTC. Its translation is CASSRRRGQGGNEQFF.

In this sample, this clonotype turned up a few times. The chain links TRBV20-1 to TRBJ1-5; 7 bases are shared with TRBD1. Germline assignment: CDR1 DFQATT and CDR2 SNEGSKA (reference sequence). J was trimmed by 4 bases and V by 0 bases; bases with no gene match: 6. The CDR3 spans 15 residues. CDR3: CSARDRETGNQPQHF. CDR3 bases: TGCAGTGCTAGAGATAGGGAGACAGGGAATCAGCCCCAGCATTTT.

V and J are TRBV5-1 and TRBJ2-1; 9 positions match TRBD2. This CDR3 comprises 13 residues. The trim removed 6 bases at V and 9 bases at J, leaving 7 bases unmatched. Germline assignment: CDR1 SGHRS and CDR2 YFSETQ. Here the CDR3 reads CASTAAGGGEQFF. DNA of the CDR3: TGCGCCAGCACGGCAGCGGGAGGTGGTGAGCAGTTCTTC. The variable domain in full, with the rest retrieved from reference TRBV5-1 and TRBJ2-1, is KAGVTQTPRYLIKTRGQQVTLSCSPISGHRSVSWYQQTPGQGLQFLFEYFSETQRNKGNFPGRFSGRQFSNSRSEMNVSTLELGDSALYLCASTAAGGGEQFFGPGTRLTVL.

V and J are TRBV28 and TRBJ1-2; D unclear. The germline V gene has CDR1 MDHEN and CDR2 SYDVKM. V lost 6 bases to trimming and J lost 5 bases, with 13 bases between them. The length of the CDR3 is 13 residues. The CDR3 loop reads CASRGFDLYGYTF. CDR3 bases: TGTGCCAGCAGGGGTTTCGACTTGTATGGCTACACCTTC.

V is TRBV6-1 and J is TRBJ2-1, with 12 bases identical to TRBD2. The CDR3 length is 13 residues. Germline-derived CDR1 and CDR2 are MNHNS and SASEGT. Germline trimming cut 11 bases from V and 5 bases from J; bases unmatched to any gene: 4. The CDR3 is CAGRLAGDNEQFF. The CDR3 DNA follows: TGTGCCGGGAGACTAGCGGGAGACAATGAGCAGTTCTTC.

The chain employs TRBV28 and TRBJ2-3; the D gene is possibly TRBD2 (6 bases). V was cut by 5 bases and J by 11 bases, with 23 bases left in between. This CDR3 has 15 amino acids. CDR1 MDHEN and CDR2 SYDVKM come from the germline V gene. The CDR3 protein is CASSPPSVGDSQQYF. CDR3 DNA: TGTGCCAGCAGTCCCCCGTCAGTTGGGGACTCACAGCAGTATTTT.

This clonotype has a handful of counts. The V call is TRBV6-1, the J call TRBJ2-5; D ambiguous. Germline loops: CDR1 MNHNS, CDR2 SASEGT. Trimming took 6 bases from V and 3 from J, leaving 11 bases between them. CDR3 length: 13 residues. The CDR3 reads CASRGILEETQYF. The DNA of the CDR3 is TGTGCCAGCAGGGGTATTTTAGAAGAGACCCAGTACTTC.

By share, this clonotype ranks as medium-sized. CDR3 amino acids: CASSLVRGYGYTF. CDR3 coding DNA: TGTGCCAGCAGTTTAGTAAGAGGCTATGGCTACACCTTC. The V and J genes are TRBV27 and TRBJ1-2; D is undetermined. The germline V gene encodes CDR1 MNHEY and CDR2 SMNVEV (reference sequence). The length of the CDR3 is 13 residues. Trimming removed 2 bases from V and 4 bases from J, with 8 bases in between.

The chain links TRBV6-5 to TRBJ2-5, with 14 bases identical to TRBD2. This CDR3 is built from 18 residues. Germline CDR1 and CDR2: MNHEY and SVGAGI. V shed 2 bases and J 2 bases; nucleotides not matched to a gene: 7. CDR3 sequence: CASSYPIGLAGGQETQYF. The CDR3, as DNA: TGTGCCAGCAGTTACCCTATCGGACTAGCGGGAGGTCAAGAGACCCAGTACTTC.

This clonotype has only a few counts. The genes are TRBV27 and TRBJ2-5; 9 bases match TRBD2. From germline, CDR1 is MNHEY and CDR2 SMNVEV (reference sequence). This CDR3 spans 15 amino acids. Germline trimming cut 2 bases from V and 5 bases from J; bases unmatched to any gene: 6. The CDR3 region is CASSLGLAGTETQYF. As DNA, the CDR3 is TGTGCCAGCAGTTTAGGGCTAGCGGGAACCGAGACCCAGTACTTC.

This clonotype was seen only a few times. V gene TRBV28 combines with J gene TRBJ1-2; D is unclear. The CDR3 runs to 13 residues. V lost 6 bases and J 6 bases, leaving 14 bases between the germline ends. Germline assignment: CDR1 MDHEN and CDR2 SYDVKM. Here the CDR3 reads CASSPSGTHGYTF. The CDR3 nucleotides are TGTGCCAGCAGCCCTAGCGGAACACATGGCTACACCTTC.

The CDR3 sequence: CASSLYPGSRGYTF. As DNA, the CDR3 is TGTGCCAGCAGTTTATATCCAGGTTCTCGTGGCTACACCTTC. The chain is built from TRBV28 and TRBJ1-2; D gene unclear. V lost 1 base, J lost 7 bases, and 13 bases lay in between. The CDR3 runs to 14 residues. Germline-derived CDR1 and CDR2 are MDHEN and SYDVKM.

The rearrangement links TRBV7-9 to TRBJ2-5; the D gene is possibly TRBD1 (6 bases). This CDR3 spans 16 amino acids. Germline V lookup: CDR1 SEHNR, CDR2 FQNEAQ (reference sequence). Between the trimmed V and J ends, which lost 3 bases and 5 bases, there was a span of 19 bases. As DNA, the CDR3 is TGTGCCAGCAGCTTCCTCACTCCTTGGCAGGGGGAGACCCAGTACTTC. Residues: CASSFLTPWQGETQYF. Variable domain in full (rest from reference TRBV7-9 and TRBJ2-5): DTGVSQNPRHKITKRGQNVTFRCDPISEHNRLYWYRQTLGQGPEFLTYFQNEAQLEKSRLLSDRFSAERPKGSFSTLEIQRTEQGDSAMYLCASSFLTPWQGETQYFGPGTRLLVL.

This chain uses TRBV7-3 with TRBJ2-1; TRBD2 agrees at 13 bases. The CDR3 has 18 amino acids. Germline lookup yields CDR1 SGHTA and CDR2 FQGTGA. After removal of 6 bases from V and 5 bases from J, the junction contained 13 bases not matched to a gene. For the CDR3, the DNA is TGTGCCAGCAGTTCACGAGGACTAGCGGGAGTTAGTAACAATGAGCAGTTCTTC. Translation gives CASSSRGLAGVSNNEQFF.

The chain combines TRBV7-3 with TRBJ2-3; a weak D match, TRBD1 (6 bases). This CDR3 is 15 amino acids long. The V end was cut by 2 bases, the J end by 4 bases, with 13 bases between. Germline V gene data show CDR1 as SGHTA and CDR2 as FQGTGA. The CDR3 here is CASSLGGRGADTQYF. CDR3 nucleotides: TGTGCCAGCAGCTTAGGCGGCAGGGGAGCAGATACGCAGTATTTT.

The chain recombines TRBV10-3 with TRBJ2-5; TRBD1 agrees at 7 bases. The CDR3 contains 14 residues. The V segment lost 0 bases and the J segment 14 bases; nucleotides outside the gene matches: 12. Germline V gives CDR1 ENHRY, CDR2 SYGVKD. CDR3: CAISESTQDRPFYF. In nucleotides, the CDR3 is TGTGCCATCAGTGAGTCGACCCAGGACAGGCCTTTTTACTTC.

This clonotype appeared once. CDR3 region: CASSTGGIQPQHF. The CDR3 DNA is TGTGCCAGCAGTACAGGGGGCATACAGCCCCAGCATTTT. The chain employs TRBV28 and TRBJ1-5; TRBD1 matches at 9 bases. From germline, CDR1 is MDHEN and CDR2 SYDVKM. The J segment lost 7 bases and the V segment lost 5 bases, leaving 3 bases of the junction unmatched. CDR3 length: 13 residues.